The clone carrying this T cell receptor beta chain was observed once. This sample stems from a study of blood T cell repertoires in COVID-19. Looking at the study overall: Samples representing acute and convalescent COVID-19 were sourced from the United States, Italy and Spain. From T cells, B-cell-depleted T cells, or PBMCs came the material, which was cDNA or gDNA.

Original processing notes: Reference gene primer amplification yielded estimated nucleated cell counts. Some clones are missing from TCRdb's copy, which holds only in-frame ones; the method was immunoSEQ multiplex PCR. V and J calls and clone size are copied from that table; D and trimming were computed from the DNA. The data hold tens of thousands of clones, with roughly 84% observed a single time. Germline trimming cut 0 bases from V and 2 bases from J; bases unmatched to any gene: 4. The CDR3 covers 15 residues. Per the germline V gene, CDR1 is SGHRS and CDR2 is YFSETQ. The clonotype comes from a woman in her 70s in a cohort sampled during active COVID-19. The gene calls are TRBV5-1 and TRBJ2-7; 8 bases match TRBD1. The sample was peripheral blood. The chain's CDR3 is CASSLGGTGAYEQYF. The CDR3 region has the DNA TGCGCCAGCAGCTTGGGGGGGACAGGTGCCTACGAGCAGTACTTC.